This TCR beta chain is drawn from a study of blood T cell repertoires in COVID-19. In the study overall: Researchers got acute and convalescent COVID-19 samples from the United States, Italy and Spain.

The CDR3 runs to 15 residues. Germline loops: CDR1 MNHEY, CDR2 SVGAGI. The V gene end was trimmed by 5 bases and the J gene end by 8 bases; junction bases not matched to a gene: 6. Authors' analysis steps: Counts of nucleated cells, estimated from reference gene primer amplification, were obtained. Sequencing used immunoSEQ multiplex PCR; TCRdb keeps in-frame clones, though not all of them. The DNA gave D and trimming, while V, J and clone size come from that table. The data show 110,000 to 150,000 clones, with more than 75% seen just once and about 11% held by the top ten. The genes are TRBV6-5 and TRBJ2-7; 16 bases align to TRBD2. The sample comprised PBMCs or T cells enriched from blood (not recorded which). The clonotype originates from a man aged 55 to 70 who had recovered from COVID-19. In nucleotides, the CDR3 is TGTGCCAGCAGTCCCGGGACTAGCGGGAGGGAAAAGCAGTACTTC. Residues: CASSPGTSGREKQYF.